This record covers a single TCR beta chain. Its antigen is not yet known. Nothing much larger sits one base from this clone, and base qualities are not available. Relative to germline, V is missing 5 bases and J is missing 2 bases, with 9 bases of the junction outside any gene match. The CDR3, cysteine through phenylalanine, is 14 amino acids long. Only CDR3 DNA remains: 42 bases, in frame from the first base. The germline V gene (reference sequence) sets CDR1 to GTSNPN and CDR2 to SVGIG. Taken with the paper, the label for time point translates to: cells obtained before transplantation from donor or recipient. CD3+CD4+ and CD3+CD8+ populations were FACS-sorted from unstimulated pre-transplant donor and recipient cells taken from spleen or lymph nodes. The method was the immunoSEQ multiplex PCR assay. For most patients, genomic DNA was isolated with the Qiagen DNeasy Blood and Tissue Kit and sent frozen to Adaptive Biotechnologies for TCR sequencing. For most patients, high-throughput TCR-beta CDR3 sequencing of genomic DNA was performed by Adaptive Biotechnologies. The authors' pipeline ran thus. TCR sequencing data were retrieved from Adaptive's ImmunoSEQ software for 15 to 20 patients, whereas three other patients were processed with MiXCR and VDJtools. CD4 versus CD8 sorting errors were corrected by removing sequences found in both subsets at a frequency ratio below 5:1. Because the origin of CDR3 nucleotide sequences shared between donor and recipient could not be assigned, those sequences were removed. To count as alloreactive, a clone needed at least 2-fold expansion over unstimulated cells and a minimum CFSE-low frequency of 0.002% (template counts) or 0.001% (read counts). Clones detected in sequenced pre-transplant spleen, lymph node, or MLR CFSE-low populations of the donor or recipient were defined as mappable. The cumulative frequency of alloreactive clones was calculated as a percentage of all sequences, weighted by copy number. Entries here come from immuneACCESS through TCRdb and include only in-frame sequences with V and J called. Some clones fail to appear in such tables; in the studies checked, an unresolved V gene covers under half of the shortfall, and the cause of the remainder is unknown. That table is the source of V, J and clone size, and D and trimming were worked out from the DNA. This sample gives about 90,000 clones in total; less than 90% of them show up just once. Of the sample, about 18% falls within the top ten clones.

The data originate from a study of graft-versus-host responses after intestinal transplantation (dated by TCRdb to the early 2020s). For the wider study: Recipients received multivisceral, liver-intestinal, or isolated intestinal transplants. Instead of going to the commercial service, samples from a few later patients were sequenced in-house on an Illumina MiSeq and processed with MiXCR. After intestinal transplantation, graft-versus-host and host-versus-graft alloreactive T cell clones were followed in the graft, circulation and bone marrow using bulk TCR-beta CDR3 sequencing. Of the approximately 24 intestinal transplant recipients enrolled in the cohort, one of whom was a retransplant, a few patients without pretransplant specimens were excluded. To identify alloreactive clones, pre-transplant mixed lymphocyte reaction products were sequenced and compared with unstimulated pre-transplant donor and recipient T cells. A peak of at least 4% donor T cells among recipient peripheral blood mononuclear cells was the definition used for donor T cell macrochimerism. All recipients received anti-thymocyte globulin induction followed by maintenance tacrolimus and steroids for three to four years. Paper-wide results and their limitations: In patients with donor T cell macrochimerism, the allografts had high GvH to HvG T cell clonal ratios. The conclusions were limited by the relatively low number and heterogeneity of the intestinal transplant patients. GvH clones were detected in recipient bone marrow, and some appeared earlier in ileal mucosa or blood, consistent with an intestinal mucosal origin. Early after transplant, declines in HvG clones were associated with peak levels of circulating GvH clones.

Material: unstimulated CD8+ T cells sorted from spleen or lymph node cells, obtained before intestinal transplant. Recombination connected TRBV30 to TRBJ2-7; 7 central nucleotides agree with TRBD1. The receptor was derived from a human donor who received an intestinal transplant. The sequence in DNA is TGTGCCTGGGGCGACCGACAGGGCCCCTACGAGCAGTACTTC. Its translation reads: CAWGDRQGPYEQYF.